A selection of T cell receptor beta chains follows, all from one sample in a study of CD8+ T cells in alopecia areata. TCRdb keeps only in-frame clones here, not all; method: immunoSEQ multiplex PCR. The sample holds 110,000 or so clones, roughly 60% seen once. The specimen was CD8+ T cells sorted from blood. The receptors were gathered from a human donor in good health. The CDR3 runs from the conserved cysteine through the conserved F or W. A D gene is named only where the DNA matches it firmly. A clone size is listed for some rows: how often the clone was seen (once, few, many), or a class if it is expanded.

V	D	size	J	DNA	CDR3
TRBV5-6	.	.	TRBJ1-1	TGTGCCAGCAGCTTGGACAGTGAAGCTTTCTTT	CASSLDSEAFF
TRBV27	.	few	TRBJ2-6	TGTGCCAGCAGTAATACCCCAGGGTCTGGGGCCAACGTCCTGACTTTC	CASSNTPGSGANVLTF
TRBV7-2	.	.	TRBJ1-4	TGTGCCAGCAGCTTAGGAATTTCCACTAATGAAAAACTGTTTTTT	CASSLGISTNEKLFF
TRBV5-1	.	.	TRBJ2-3	TGCGCCAGCAGCTTGAACCCGGACAGCACAGATACGCAGTATTTT	CASSLNPDSTDTQYF
TRBV29-1	.	few	TRBJ1-1	TGCAGCGTTGACCCTTGGAGGGGTTGGTACGCTGAAGCTTTCTTT	CSVDPWRGWYAEAFF
TRBV7-6	.	.	TRBJ1-6	TGTGCCAGCAGCCCTCCGGGGCTGGGATCACCCCTCCACTTT	CASSPPGLGSPLHF
TRBV5-8	TRBD1	.	TRBJ1-6	TGTGCCAGCAGCTTCGGGACAGGGCAATTCGTGACTTCACCCCTCCACTTT	CASSFGTGQFVTSPLHF
TRBV15	.	.	TRBJ2-2	TGTGCCACCAGCAGAGCCGGGAACACCGGGGAGCTGTTTTTT	CATSRAGNTGELFF
TRBV15	TRBD2	.	TRBJ2-5	TGTGCCACCAGCAGAGTAGCGGGGGGGCGAGAGACCCAGTACTTC	CATSRVAGGRETQYF
TRBV19	.	.	TRBJ1-2	TGTGCCAGTGCAGAGACAGTGAACTATGGCTACACCTTC	CASAETVNYGYTF
TRBV19	.	.	TRBJ1-1	TGTGCCAGTAGCCTCGCCGGGGCCGAAGCTTTCTTT	CASSLAGAEAFF
TRBV29-1	.	.	TRBJ2-5	TGCAGCGTTGAATCGGACAGAGAAGAGACCCAGTACTTC	CSVESDREETQYF
TRBV27	.	.	TRBJ1-1	TGTGCCAGCAGTTTATGGGGTCCGGGGAACACTGAAGCTTTCTTT	CASSLWGPGNTEAFF
TRBV5-1	.	.	TRBJ1-2	TGCGCCAGCAGGGAAACCAACTATGGCTACACCTTC	CASRETNYGYTF
TRBV4-2	TRBD2	.	TRBJ2-6	TGTGCCAGCAGCCAAGACCCTAGCGGAAGCTCTGGGGCCAACGTCCTGACTTTC	CASSQDPSGSSGANVLTF
TRBV2	TRBD2	.	TRBJ2-1	TGTGCCAGCAAGGAGAGCGGGGGGGACTACAATGAGCAGTTCTTC	CASKESGGDYNEQFF
TRBV7-2	TRBD2	.	TRBJ2-3	TGTGCCAGCAGCTTCGATCTAGCGGGGGGGCCAGAGGGCACAGATACGCAGTATTTT	CASSFDLAGGPEGTDTQYF
TRBV13	.	.	TRBJ2-2	TGTGCCAGCAGCTTATCGGGAAACTGGGACACCGGGGAGCTGTTTTTT	CASSLSGNWDTGELFF
TRBV29-1	.	.	TRBJ1-2	TGCAGCGTTGAAGATTGGGGTGGAGGCTATGGCTACACCTTC	CSVEDWGGGYGYTF
TRBV27	.	.	TRBJ2-2	TGTGCCAGCAGACATAACAGGGAAATGACCGGGGAGCTGTTTTTT	CASRHNREMTGELFF
TRBV10-2	TRBD2	.	TRBJ2-3	TGCGCCAGCGTGGGGACTAGCGGGGCCCTAGATACGCAGTATTTT	CASVGTSGALDTQYF
TRBV29-1	TRBD1	few	TRBJ1-5	TGCAGCGTTTCCAGGGGGCTTGGTCAGCCCCAGCATTTT	CSVSRGLGQPQHF
TRBV5-6	.	.	TRBJ2-1	TGTGCCAGCAGCTTAGGGGCTGTGAATGAGCAGTTCTTC	CASSLGAVNEQFF
TRBV19	.	few	TRBJ2-7	TGTGCCAGTAGTTGGGACACCTCCTACGAGCAGTACTTC	CASSWDTSYEQYF
TRBV10-2	.	.	TRBJ1-2	TGCGCCAGCAGTGAGCAGAGGGGATCCTATGGCTACACCTTC	CASSEQRGSYGYTF
TRBV6-4	.	few	TRBJ2-2	TGTGCCAGCAGTGACGGGCACACCGGGGAACTGTTTTTT	CASSDGHTGELFF
TRBV29-1	.	.	TRBJ1-2	TGCAGCGTTGACCCCGGGGGCATGGGCTACACCTTC	CSVDPGGMGYTF